These 7 T cell receptor beta chains share one sample of origin, sequenced in a study of blood T cell repertoires in COVID-19. TCRdb keeps only in-frame clones here, not all; method: immunoSEQ multiplex PCR. This table has 300,000 to 350,000 clones, under 90% appearing once. The sequencing sample was made of PBMCs or T cells enriched from blood (not recorded which). All receptors come from a woman under 40 who had recovered from COVID-19.

The chain couples TRBV28 to TRBJ1-1; D is uncertain. V was clipped by 3 bases and J by 7 bases, with 15 bases between them. CDR1 is MDHEN and CDR2 is SYDVKM in the germline V gene. The CDR3 sequence is 14 residues long. As DNA, the CDR3 is TGTGCCAGCAGTTTGGCGGCGCTAAGGATTGAAGCTTTCTTT. It translates to CASSLAALRIEAFF.

The chain links TRBV5-6 to TRBJ1-5; D not resolved. CDR3 length equals 14 residues. Per germline, CDR1 SGHDT and CDR2 YYEEEE. Trimming shortened V by 0 bases and J by 1 base, and 5 bases separated the two germline ends. CDR3: CASSLGASNQPQHF. Here the CDR3 DNA reads TGTGCCAGCAGCTTGGGGGCAAGCAATCAGCCCCAGCATTTT.

The rearrangement links TRBV9 to TRBJ2-4, with 11 bases identical to TRBD2. The CDR3 loop spans 17 amino acids. With 4 bases clipped from V and 2 bases from J, the junction kept 8 bases outside the gene matches. In germline, CDR1 is SGDLS, CDR2 YYNGEE. CDR3: CASSNSGRADPKNIQYF. In DNA form, the CDR3 reads TGTGCCAGCAGCAATAGCGGGAGGGCCGATCCCAAAAACATTCAGTACTTC. The full variable domain, completed using reference TRBV9 and TRBJ2-4, is DSGVTQTPKHLITATGQRVTLRCSPRSGDLSVYWYQQSLDQGLQFLIQYYNGEERAKGNILERFSAQQFPDLHSELNLSSLELGDSALYFCASSNSGRADPKNIQYFGAGTRLSVL.

For the CDR3, the DNA is TGCGCCAGCAGCTTGGGGGACACTGTTGGAAACACCATATATTTT. Translated: CASSLGDTVGNTIYF. The chain links TRBV5-1 to TRBJ1-3; D is possibly TRBD1 (6 bases). Germline CDR1 reads SGHRS; CDR2 reads YFSETQ. The ends were cut back, 0 bases at V and 3 bases at J, with 10 bases in the middle. The length of the CDR3 is 15 residues.

V is TRBV19 and J is TRBJ2-1, with 11 nucleotides matching TRBD2. The CDR3 is 13 amino acids. Germline-derived CDR1 and CDR2 are LNHDA and SQIVND (reference sequence). With 6 bases clipped from V and 8 bases from J, the junction kept 3 bases outside the gene matches. The CDR3 DNA reads as TGTGCCAGTAGGGTAGCGGGAGGGGATGAGCAGTTCTTC. Protein product: CASRVAGGDEQFF.

V gene TRBV3-1 (or the pseudogene TRBV3-2) combines with J gene TRBJ1-1; 7 bases agree with TRBD1. There are 14 residues in the CDR3. The germline gives CDR1 LGHDT, CDR2 YNNKEL (reference sequence). V was pared by 1 base and J by 3 bases, with 2 bases of the junction left unmatched. The CDR3 protein is CASSQARGDTEAFF. The CDR3 region has the DNA TGTGCCAGCAGCCAAGCCAGGGGGGACACTGAAGCTTTCTTT.

CDR3 DNA: TGTGCCAGCAGTACCGGTGAAGTGCATGAGCAGTTCTTC. As protein: CASSTGEVHEQFF. This chain connects TRBV6-6 to TRBJ2-1, with no clear D. This CDR3 comprises 13 residues. Trimming pared 5 bases from V and 8 bases from J, leaving 13 bases between. Germline V gene lookup returns CDR1 MNHNY and CDR2 SVGAGI (reference sequence).